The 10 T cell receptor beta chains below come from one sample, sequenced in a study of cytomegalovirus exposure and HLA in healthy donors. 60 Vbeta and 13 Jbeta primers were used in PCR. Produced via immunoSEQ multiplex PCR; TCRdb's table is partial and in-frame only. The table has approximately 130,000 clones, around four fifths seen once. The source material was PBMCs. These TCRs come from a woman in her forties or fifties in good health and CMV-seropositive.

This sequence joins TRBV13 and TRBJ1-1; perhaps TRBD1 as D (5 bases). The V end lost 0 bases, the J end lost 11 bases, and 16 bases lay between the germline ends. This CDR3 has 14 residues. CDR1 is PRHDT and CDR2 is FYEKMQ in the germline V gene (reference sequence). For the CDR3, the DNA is TGTGCCAGCAGCTTAGGGAGTGGGGGGACCGGGGCTTTCTTT. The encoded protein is CASSLGSGGTGAFF.

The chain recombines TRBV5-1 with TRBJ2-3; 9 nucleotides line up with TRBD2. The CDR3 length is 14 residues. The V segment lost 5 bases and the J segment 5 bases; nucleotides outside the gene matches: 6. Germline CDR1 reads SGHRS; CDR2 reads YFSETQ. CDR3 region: CASRESGGIDTQYF. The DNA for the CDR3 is TGCGCCAGCAGAGAGAGCGGGGGGATAGATACGCAGTATTTT.

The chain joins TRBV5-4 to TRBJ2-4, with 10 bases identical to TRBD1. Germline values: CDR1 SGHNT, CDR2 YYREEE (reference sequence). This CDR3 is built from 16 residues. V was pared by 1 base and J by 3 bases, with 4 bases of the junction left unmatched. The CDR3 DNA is TGTGCCAGCAGCTTGAAGACAGGGGGCCACAAAAACATTCAGTACTTC. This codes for CASSLKTGGHKNIQYF.

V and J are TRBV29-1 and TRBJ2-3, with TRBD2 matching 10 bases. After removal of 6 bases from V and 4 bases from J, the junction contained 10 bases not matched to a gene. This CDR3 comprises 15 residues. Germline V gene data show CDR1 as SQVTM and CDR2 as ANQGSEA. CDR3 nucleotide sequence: TGCAGCGTCAACGGACTAGCGGTACGCCCAGATACGCAGTATTTT. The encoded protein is CSVNGLAVRPDTQYF.

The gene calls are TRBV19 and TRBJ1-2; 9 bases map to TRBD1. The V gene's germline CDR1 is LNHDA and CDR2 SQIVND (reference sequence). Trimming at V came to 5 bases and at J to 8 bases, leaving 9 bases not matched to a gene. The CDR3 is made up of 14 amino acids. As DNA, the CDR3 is TGTGCCAGTAGTCCGTGGACAGGGGCGGGAGGCTACACCTTC. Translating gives CASSPWTGAGGYTF.

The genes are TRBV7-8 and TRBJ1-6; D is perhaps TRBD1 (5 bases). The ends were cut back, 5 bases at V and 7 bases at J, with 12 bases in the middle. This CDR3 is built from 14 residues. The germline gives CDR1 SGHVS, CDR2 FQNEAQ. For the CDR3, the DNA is TGTGCCAGCAGCGTGGGGCTGGCCAATTCACCCCTCCACTTT. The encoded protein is CASSVGLANSPLHF.

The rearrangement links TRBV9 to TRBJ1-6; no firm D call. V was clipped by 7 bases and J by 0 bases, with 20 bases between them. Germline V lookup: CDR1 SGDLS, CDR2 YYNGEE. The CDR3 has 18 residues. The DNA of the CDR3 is TGTGCCAGCGGTCGGACGGACGCGGGGTCCTCCTATAATTCACCCCTCCACTTT. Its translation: CASGRTDAGSSYNSPLHF.

The CDR3 loop reads CASSSHEYDVYTF. The DNA for the CDR3 is TGCGCCAGCAGCTCTCACGAGTATGATGTCTACACCTTC. The V gene is TRBV5-1, the J gene TRBJ1-2; D gene uncertain. The CDR3 loop spans 13 amino acids. Trimming stripped 3 bases from V and 10 bases from J, with 16 bases between. Germline CDR1 SGHRS, CDR2 YFSETQ.

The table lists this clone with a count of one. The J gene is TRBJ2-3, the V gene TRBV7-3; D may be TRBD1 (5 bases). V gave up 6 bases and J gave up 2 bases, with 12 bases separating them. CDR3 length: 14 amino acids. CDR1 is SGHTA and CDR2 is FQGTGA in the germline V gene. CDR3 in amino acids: CASRFTRDTDTQYF. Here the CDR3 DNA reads TGTGCCAGCAGATTCACCAGGGACACAGATACGCAGTATTTT.

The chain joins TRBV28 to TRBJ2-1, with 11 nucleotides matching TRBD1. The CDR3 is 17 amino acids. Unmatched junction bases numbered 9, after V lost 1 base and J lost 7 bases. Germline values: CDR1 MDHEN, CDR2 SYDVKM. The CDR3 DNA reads TGTGCCAGCAGTTTATTACTCGGGACAGGGGGGAGTAATGAGCAGTTCTTC. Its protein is CASSLLLGTGGSNEQFF.